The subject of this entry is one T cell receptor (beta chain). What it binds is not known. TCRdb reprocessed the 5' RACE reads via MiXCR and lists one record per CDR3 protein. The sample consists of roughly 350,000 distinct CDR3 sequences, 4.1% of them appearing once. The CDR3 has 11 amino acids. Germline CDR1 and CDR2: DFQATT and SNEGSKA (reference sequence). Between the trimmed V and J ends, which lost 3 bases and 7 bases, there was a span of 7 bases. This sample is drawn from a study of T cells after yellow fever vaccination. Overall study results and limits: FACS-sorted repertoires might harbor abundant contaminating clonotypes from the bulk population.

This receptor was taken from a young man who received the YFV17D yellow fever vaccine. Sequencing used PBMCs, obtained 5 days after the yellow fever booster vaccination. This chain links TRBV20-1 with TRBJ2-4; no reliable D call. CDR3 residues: CSARVSNIQYF. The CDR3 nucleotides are TGCAGTGCTAGGGTTTCCAACATTCAGTACTTC.